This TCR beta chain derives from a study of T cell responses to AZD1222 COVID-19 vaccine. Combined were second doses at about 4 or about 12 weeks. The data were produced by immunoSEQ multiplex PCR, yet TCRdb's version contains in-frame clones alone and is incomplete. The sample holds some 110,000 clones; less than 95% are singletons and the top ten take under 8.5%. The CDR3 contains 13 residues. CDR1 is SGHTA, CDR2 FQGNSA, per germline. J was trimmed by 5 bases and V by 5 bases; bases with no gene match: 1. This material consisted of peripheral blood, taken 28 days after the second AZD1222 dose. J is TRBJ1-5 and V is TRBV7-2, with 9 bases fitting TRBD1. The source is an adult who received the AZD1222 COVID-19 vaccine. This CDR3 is CASSRQGDQPQHF. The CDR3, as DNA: TGTGCCAGCAGCCGACAGGGGGATCAGCCCCAGCATTTT.